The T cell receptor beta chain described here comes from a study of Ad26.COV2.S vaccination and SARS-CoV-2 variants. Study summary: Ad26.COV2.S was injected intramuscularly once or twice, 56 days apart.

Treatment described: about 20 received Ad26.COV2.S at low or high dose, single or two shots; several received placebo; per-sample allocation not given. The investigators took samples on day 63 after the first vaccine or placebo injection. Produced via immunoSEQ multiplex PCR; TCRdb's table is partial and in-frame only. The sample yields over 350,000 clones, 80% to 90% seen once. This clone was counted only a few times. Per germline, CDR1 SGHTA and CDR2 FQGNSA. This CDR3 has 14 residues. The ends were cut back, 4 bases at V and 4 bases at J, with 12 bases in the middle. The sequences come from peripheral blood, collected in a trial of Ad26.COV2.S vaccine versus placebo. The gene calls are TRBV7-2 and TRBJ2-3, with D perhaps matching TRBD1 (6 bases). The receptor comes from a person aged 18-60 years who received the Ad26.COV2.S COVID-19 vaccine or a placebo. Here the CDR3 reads CASSSTQGSDTQYF. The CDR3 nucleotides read TGTGCCAGCAGCTCCACGCAGGGGTCAGATACGCAGTATTTT.